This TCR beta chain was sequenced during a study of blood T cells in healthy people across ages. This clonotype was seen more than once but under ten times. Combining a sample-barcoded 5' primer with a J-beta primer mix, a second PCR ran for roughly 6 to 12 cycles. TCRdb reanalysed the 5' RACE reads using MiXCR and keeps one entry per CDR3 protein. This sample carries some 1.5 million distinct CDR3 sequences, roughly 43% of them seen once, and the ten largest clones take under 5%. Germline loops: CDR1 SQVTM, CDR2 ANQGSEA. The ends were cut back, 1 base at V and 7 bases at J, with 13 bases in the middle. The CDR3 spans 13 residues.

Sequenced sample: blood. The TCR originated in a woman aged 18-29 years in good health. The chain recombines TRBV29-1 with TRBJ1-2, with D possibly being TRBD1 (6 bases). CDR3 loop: CSVEVQGLGGYTF. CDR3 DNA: TGCAGCGTTGAAGTACAGGGTCTCGGTGGCTACACCTTC.